This paragraph reports one TCR beta chain. Deletions cut 0 bases from V and 4 bases from J, with 9 bases between. The V gene's germline CDR1 is SEHNR and CDR2 FQNEAQ (reference sequence). The CDR3 loop spans 14 amino acids. The assay was immunoSEQ multiplex PCR, and TCRdb's table has in-frame clones only and misses some. Altogether about 200,000 clones are present, approximately 82% being singletons, with the ten largest covering roughly 6.9%. The data were obtained in a study of blood T cell repertoires in COVID-19. Overall study: Samples came from the United States, Italy and Spain, spanning acute and convalescent COVID-19.

The receptor's source is a human donor with acute or convalescent COVID-19. The donor label of this sample is uncertain. The chain combines TRBV7-9 with TRBJ1-2, with a tentative D call TRBD1 (5 bases). Sequenced sample: peripheral blood. DNA for the CDR3: TGTGCCAGCAGCTTAGCCGGCAGGGTCTATGGCTACACCTTC. Protein product: CASSLAGRVYGYTF.